The sample holds one count of the clone carrying this T cell receptor (beta chain). The antigen is not known. TCRdb's table, derived via immunoSEQ multiplex PCR, lists solely in-frame clones and lacks some. The table has under 130,000 clones, 87% seen once. The data were obtained in a study of T cell responses to AZD1222 COVID-19 vaccine. Study observations and caveats: Seropositivity was recorded at baseline in only a handful of AZD1222 recipients. There were mostly white British donors and more females than males, and clonal diversity was possibly underestimated. The peak T cell response came first, and repertoires were sampled only after it.

The length of the CDR3 is 18 residues. The germline CDR1 and CDR2 sequences are SGHAT and FQNNGV. V was cut by 1 base and J by 0 bases, with 15 bases left in between. The sample consisted of peripheral blood, taken 28 days after the second AZD1222 dose. The V gene is TRBV11-2, the J gene TRBJ1-4; possible D gene TRBD1, 5 bases. The TCR originated in an adult who received the AZD1222 COVID-19 vaccine. The CDR3 nucleotides read TGTGCCAGCAGCTTAGGTTGGCTCAGGGTTACAACTAATGAAAAACTGTTTTTT. This sequence encodes CASSLGWLRVTTNEKLFF.